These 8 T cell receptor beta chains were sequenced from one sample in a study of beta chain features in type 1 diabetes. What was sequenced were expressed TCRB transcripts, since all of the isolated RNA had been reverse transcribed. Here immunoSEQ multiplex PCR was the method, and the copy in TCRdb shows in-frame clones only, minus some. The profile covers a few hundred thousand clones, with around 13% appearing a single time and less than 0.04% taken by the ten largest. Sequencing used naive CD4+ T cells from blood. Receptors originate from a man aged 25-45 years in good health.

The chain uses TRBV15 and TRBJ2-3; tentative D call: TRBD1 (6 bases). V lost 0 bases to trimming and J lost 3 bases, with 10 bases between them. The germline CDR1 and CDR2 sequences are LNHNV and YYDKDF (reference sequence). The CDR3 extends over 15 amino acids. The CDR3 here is CATSRDRGSTDTQYF. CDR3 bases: TGTGCCACCAGCAGAGACAGGGGTTCGACAGATACGCAGTATTTT.

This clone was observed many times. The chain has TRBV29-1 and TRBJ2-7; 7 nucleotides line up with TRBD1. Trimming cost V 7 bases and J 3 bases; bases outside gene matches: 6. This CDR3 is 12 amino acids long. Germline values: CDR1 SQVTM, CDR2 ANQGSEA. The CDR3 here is CSARDSDYEQYF. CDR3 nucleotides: TGCAGCGCCCGGGACAGCGACTACGAGCAGTACTTC.

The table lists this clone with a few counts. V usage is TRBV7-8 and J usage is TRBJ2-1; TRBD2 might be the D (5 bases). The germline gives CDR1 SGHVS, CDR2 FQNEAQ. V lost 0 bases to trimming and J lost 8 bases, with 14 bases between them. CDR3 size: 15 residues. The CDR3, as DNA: TGTGCCAGCAGCTTAGCGACCGGCGGGTTGCATGAGCAGTTCTTC. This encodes CASSLATGGLHEQFF. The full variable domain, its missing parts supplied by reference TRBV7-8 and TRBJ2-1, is GAGVSQSPRYKVAKRGQDVALRCDPISGHVSLFWYQQALGQGPEFLTYFQNEAQLDKSGLPSDRFFAERPEGSVSTLKIQRTQQEDSAVYLCASSLATGGLHEQFFGPGTRLTVL.

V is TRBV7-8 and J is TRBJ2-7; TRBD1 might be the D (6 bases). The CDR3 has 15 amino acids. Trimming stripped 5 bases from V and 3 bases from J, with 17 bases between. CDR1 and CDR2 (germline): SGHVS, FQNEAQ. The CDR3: CASSPRPTGRYEQYV. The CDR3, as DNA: TGTGCCAGCAGCCCTAGGCCGACAGGTCGCTACGAGCAGTACGTC.

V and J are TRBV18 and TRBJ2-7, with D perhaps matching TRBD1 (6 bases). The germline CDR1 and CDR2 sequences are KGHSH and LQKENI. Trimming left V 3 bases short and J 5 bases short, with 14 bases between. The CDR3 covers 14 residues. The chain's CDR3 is CASSPLRGSHEQYV. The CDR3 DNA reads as TGTGCCAGCTCACCCCTTAGGGGGAGCCACGAGCAGTACGTC.

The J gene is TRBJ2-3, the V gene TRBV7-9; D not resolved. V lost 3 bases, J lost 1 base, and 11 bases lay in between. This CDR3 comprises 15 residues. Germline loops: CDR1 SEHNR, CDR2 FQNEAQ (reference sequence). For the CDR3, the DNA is TGTGCCAGCAGCTTTAAAGTGAGCGGCACAGATACGCAGTATTTT. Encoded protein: CASSFKVSGTDTQYF. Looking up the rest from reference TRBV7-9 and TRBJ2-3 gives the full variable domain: DTGVSQNPRHKITKRGQNVTFRCDPISEHNRLYWYRQTLGQGPEFLTYFQNEAQLEKSRLLSDRFSAERPKGSFSTLEIQRTEQGDSAMYLCASSFKVSGTDTQYFGPGTRLTVL.

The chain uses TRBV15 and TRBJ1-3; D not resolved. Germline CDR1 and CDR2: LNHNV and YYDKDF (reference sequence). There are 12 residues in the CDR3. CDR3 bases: TGTGCTATCCGGAGCTCTGGAAACACCATATATTTT. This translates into CAIRSSGNTIYF.

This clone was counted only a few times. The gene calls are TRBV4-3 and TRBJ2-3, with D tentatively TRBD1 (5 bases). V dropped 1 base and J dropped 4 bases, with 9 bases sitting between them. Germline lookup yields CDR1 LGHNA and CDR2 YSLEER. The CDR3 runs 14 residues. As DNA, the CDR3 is TGCGCCAGCAGCCAAGCTGTCAGGGCAGATACGCAGTATTTT. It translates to CASSQAVRADTQYF.